The 27 T cell receptor beta chains given below trace back to one sample, sequenced in a study of identical twins. In TCRdb, the 5' RACE reads were re-called with MiXCR into one record per CDR3 protein. Altogether 1.5 million to 2 million distinct CDR3 sequences are present, about 32% being singletons, with the ten largest covering roughly 0.3%. Sequencing input: cord blood. Receptors originate from a newborn girl in good health.

This clonotype was picked up a small number of times. The chain has TRBV20-1 and TRBJ1-5, with TRBD1 matching over 7 bases. Unmatched junction bases numbered 5, after V lost 2 bases and J lost 1 base. This CDR3 contains 15 residues. The germline V gene has CDR1 DFQATT and CDR2 SNEGSKA (reference sequence). CDR3 in DNA: TGCAGTGCTAGACCACCGGGACAGAGCAATCAGCCCCAGCATTTT. Translating it yields CSARPPGQSNQPQHF.

This clonotype has a handful of counts. The chain couples TRBV6-5 to TRBJ2-5, with 9 bases lining up with TRBD1. The germline gives CDR1 MNHEY, CDR2 SVGAGI. The V gene end was trimmed by 8 bases and the J gene end by 1 base; junction bases not matched to a gene: 8. The CDR3 contains 15 residues. The DNA for the CDR3 is TGTGCCAGCTGCAAACTGGGACAGGGCCAAGAGACCCAGTACTTC. Translating gives CASCKLGQGQETQYF.

The chain has TRBV13 and TRBJ2-7; D may be TRBD1 (5 bases). V lost 1 base, J lost 3 bases, and 13 bases lay in between. The CDR3 is made up of 15 amino acids. Germline V gives CDR1 PRHDT, CDR2 FYEKMQ (reference sequence). CDR3: CASSLAGAFLYEQYF. CDR3 coding DNA: TGTGCCAGCAGCTTAGCTGGGGCCTTCCTCTACGAGCAGTACTTC.

This clonotype was observed many times. This chain connects TRBV2 to TRBJ1-2; 9 nucleotides match TRBD1. In germline, CDR1 is SNHLY, CDR2 FYNNEI. The CDR3 covers 13 residues. V trimming: 7 bases; J trimming: 4 bases; junction bases outside the gene matches: 4. The CDR3 spells CASTGTGFYGYTF. CDR3 DNA: TGTGCCAGCACCGGGACAGGGTTCTATGGCTACACCTTC.

This clonotype was counted at least ten times. This chain connects TRBV24-1 to TRBJ2-1; D not resolved. This CDR3 has 12 residues. Germline V gene lookup returns CDR1 KGHDR and CDR2 SFDVKD. V was clipped by 7 bases and J by 5 bases, with 8 bases between them. Written as DNA, the CDR3 is TGTGCCACCAGGCAGAACAACAATGAGCAGTTCTTC. Protein sequence: CATRQNNNEQFF.

V usage is TRBV2 and J usage is TRBJ2-1, with D hard to call. Near its end, the DNA agrees better with TRBJ2-7, so the J call may be wrong. The CDR3 is 13 amino acids. Per the germline V gene, CDR1 is SNHLY and CDR2 is FYNNEI. CDR3 sequence: CASSEAATGEQYF. CDR3 coding DNA: TGTGCCAGCAGTGAAGCGGCTACTGGTGAGCAGTACTTC.

The J gene is TRBJ1-1, the V gene TRBV11-2; D unresolved. V was trimmed by 5 bases and J by 0 bases, leaving 10 bases between them. Germline V gene data show CDR1 as SGHAT and CDR2 as FQNNGV. The CDR3 is 14 residues long. CDR3 in amino acids: CASSSLRMNTEAFF. The CDR3 region has the DNA TGTGCCAGCAGCAGCCTGCGGATGAACACTGAAGCTTTCTTT.

This clonotype appeared a few times. The gene calls are TRBV20-1 and TRBJ1-4; TRBD1 matches 7 bases. Germline-derived CDR1 and CDR2 are DFQATT and SNEGSKA (reference sequence). The junction had 3 bases not matched to a gene; V was cut back by 3 bases and J by 8 bases. The CDR3 is 12 amino acids. The CDR3 is CSASNRGEKLFF. The DNA for the CDR3 is TGCAGTGCTAGCAACAGGGGCGAAAAACTGTTTTTT.

J is TRBJ2-3 and V is TRBV6-1; TRBD2 is a possible D gene (5 bases). This CDR3 has 15 amino acids. Germline-derived CDR1 and CDR2 are MNHNS and SASEGT. Trimming removed 4 bases from V and 3 bases from J, with 14 bases in between. For the CDR3, the DNA is TGTGCCAGCAGTGGAGGACTTTGGAGGACAGATACGCAGTATTTT. Protein product: CASSGGLWRTDTQYF.

The rearrangement joins TRBV29-1 to TRBJ2-7, with D possibly being TRBD1 or TRBD2 (6 bases each). Germline-derived CDR1 and CDR2 are SQVTM and ANQGSEA. This CDR3 is built from 11 residues. V lost 4 bases and J lost 10, with 14 bases in between. The CDR3 reads CSVGGAGFQYF. CDR3 sequence (DNA): TGCAGCGTTGGGGGGGCGGGGTTCCAGTACTTC.

This clonotype was observed at least ten times. The V and J genes are TRBV4-2 and TRBJ2-4; D not resolved. Germline V gene sequence: CDR1 LGHNA, CDR2 YNFKEQ. The CDR3 is 16 amino acids. Trimming left V 1 base short and J 1 base short, with 11 bases between. The CDR3: CASSQASVGAKNIQYF. The CDR3 DNA follows: TGTGCCAGCAGCCAAGCCTCGGTTGGGGCCAAAAACATTCAGTACTTC.

As concerns this clonotype: Possible read error: a much larger clone is one base away. The J gene is TRBJ2-7, the V gene TRBV6-1; tentatively, D is TRBD1 or TRBD2 (5 bases each). Germline CDR1 and CDR2: MNHNS and SASEGT. V was clipped by 6 bases and J by 2 bases, with 11 bases between them. The CDR3 contains 13 residues. The CDR3 DNA is TGTGCCAGCAGCCGGGACGGGGCCTACGAGCAGTACTTC. It encodes CASSRDGAYEQYF.

This clonotype has just a few counts. The chain has TRBV7-6 and TRBJ2-1; D unresolved. The V end was cut by 5 bases, the J end by 0 bases, with 11 bases between. The CDR3 sequence is 15 residues long. The V gene's germline CDR1 is SGHVS and CDR2 FNYEAQ. In nucleotides, the CDR3 is TGTGCCAGCAGCCCTGACATCAGCTCCTACAATGAGCAGTTCTTC. As protein: CASSPDISSYNEQFF.

This clonotype was counted only a few times. This rearrangement joins TRBV28 to TRBJ1-2, with TRBD1 as a possible D gene (5 bases). CDR1 and CDR2 (germline): MDHEN, SYDVKM. The CDR3 has 14 amino acids. V lost 6 bases and J lost 4, with 15 bases in between. The CDR3 loop reads CASSGARAIYGYTF. Here the CDR3 DNA reads TGTGCCAGCAGCGGGGCCCGGGCCATCTATGGCTACACCTTC.

With regard to this clonotype: A much larger clone differs by one base, so this may be a read error. The chain uses TRBV27 and TRBJ2-1; 11 bases are shared with TRBD2. The CDR3 contains 15 residues. Germline CDR1 reads MNHEY; CDR2 reads SMNVEV (reference sequence). The CDR3 is CACSLSSGRYNEQFF. The CDR3 DNA follows: TGTGCCTGCAGTTTATCTAGCGGGAGGTACAATGAGCAGTTCTTC.

This clonotype was detected a few times. The rearrangement links TRBV4-2 to TRBJ1-6; no firm D call. The CDR3 is made up of 16 amino acids. With 0 bases removed from V and 3 bases from J, the gap between germline ends came to 9 bases. Germline V gives CDR1 LGHNA, CDR2 YNFKEQ. CDR3 in DNA: TGTGCCAGCAGCCAAGAGGCCGACAACTATAATTCACCCCTCCACTTT. Translation: CASSQEADNYNSPLHF.

The chain carries TRBV6-6 and TRBJ1-1, with no clear D. The germline CDR1 and CDR2 sequences are MNHNY and SVGAGI (reference sequence). Deletions cut 2 bases from V and 2 bases from J, with 9 bases between. CDR3 length equals 14 residues. The CDR3 DNA follows: TGTGCCAGCAGTTACGGATCGGAAAACACTGAAGCTTTCTTT. This translates into CASSYGSENTEAFF.

This clonotype was counted a few times. The rearrangement joins TRBV25-1 to TRBJ2-1; 10 positions match TRBD2. After removal of 1 base from V and 8 bases from J, the junction contained 5 bases not matched to a gene. Germline-derived CDR1 and CDR2 are MGHDK and SYGVNS. The CDR3 runs to 15 residues. The CDR3 loop reads CASSESLAGVYEQFF. The CDR3 nucleotides are TGTGCCAGCAGTGAATCGCTAGCGGGAGTTTATGAGCAGTTCTTC.

This clonotype was counted only a few times. The rearrangement links TRBV5-1 to TRBJ2-1; no clear D. Germline CDR1 and CDR2: SGHRS and YFSETQ. CDR3 size: 16 residues. Trimming shortened V by 0 bases and J by 2 bases, and 12 bases separated the two germline ends. This CDR3 reads CASSLVAGSTYNEQFF. For the CDR3, the DNA is TGCGCCAGCAGCTTGGTAGCCGGGTCTACCTACAATGAGCAGTTCTTC.

This clonotype has only a few counts. This chain joins TRBV20-1 and TRBJ2-3, with TRBD2 matching 11 bases. There are 14 residues in the CDR3. Germline V gene data show CDR1 as DFQATT and CDR2 as SNEGSKA (reference sequence). Trimming cost V 4 bases and J 5 bases; bases outside gene matches: 5. The CDR3 nucleotides are TGCAGTGCTACCGCGGGACTAGCGGTAGATACGCAGTATTTT. This sequence encodes CSATAGLAVDTQYF.

This clonotype appeared many times. The genes are TRBV7-2 and TRBJ1-1; D remains ambiguous. This CDR3 is built from 15 residues. V was clipped by 1 base and J by 1 base, with 10 bases between them. Germline CDR1 SGHTA, CDR2 FQGNSA. The DNA of the CDR3 is TGTGCCAGCAGCTTAGGTGGAATGCGGAACACTGAAGCTTTCTTT. Translated, it gives CASSLGGMRNTEAFF.

This clonotype was picked up many times. V is TRBV7-2 and J is TRBJ2-3; unclear D gene. The CDR3 totals 13 residues. CDR1 is SGHTA and CDR2 is FQGNSA in the germline V gene. V gave up 1 base and J gave up 6 bases, with 8 bases separating them. The CDR3: CASSLEVLDTQYF. In nucleotides, the CDR3 is TGTGCCAGCAGCTTAGAGGTGTTGGATACGCAGTATTTT.

The V call is TRBV10-3, the J call TRBJ1-4, with D possibly matching TRBD1 (5 bases). The CDR3 spans 15 residues. Trimming removed 3 bases at V and 0 bases at J, with 8 bases between. The germline V gene has CDR1 ENHRY and CDR2 SYGVKD. Written as DNA, the CDR3 is TGTGCCATCAGTGAATGGGGGACAACTAATGAAAAACTGTTTTTT. The encoded protein is CAISEWGTTNEKLFF.

V and J are TRBV5-1 and TRBJ2-1; TRBD2 matches 7 bases. The CDR3 loop spans 15 amino acids. Germline V lookup: CDR1 SGHRS, CDR2 YFSETQ. Trimming removed 1 base from V and 6 bases from J; junction bases left unmatched: 7. CDR3 residues: CASSLPGGKLNEQFF. In DNA, the CDR3 is TGCGCCAGCAGCTTGCCGGGAGGAAAACTCAATGAGCAGTTCTTC.

This clonotype was counted a few times. The chain uses TRBV5-5 and TRBJ2-2; the match to TRBD2 covers 10 bases. CDR1 is SGHKS and CDR2 is YYEKEE in the germline V gene (reference sequence). There are 17 residues in the CDR3. The ends lost 0 bases at V and 0 bases at J; junction bases unmatched: 2. CDR3 sequence (DNA): TGTGCCAGCAGCTTGGCCGGGACTAGCGCGAACACCGGGGAGCTGTTTTTT. Its protein product is CASSLAGTSANTGELFF.

The chain uses TRBV7-9 and TRBJ1-1, with unresolved D. The V and J ends lost 1 base and 0 bases respectively, with 9 bases between them. In germline, CDR1 is SEHNR, CDR2 FQNEAQ (reference sequence). The CDR3 consists of 15 residues. CDR3 DNA: TGTGCCAGCAGCTTAGGCAGTTACTTGAACACTGAAGCTTTCTTT. Translating gives CASSLGSYLNTEAFF.

The V and J genes are TRBV15 and TRBJ2-7, with 7 bases that match TRBD1. Germline assignment: CDR1 LNHNV and CDR2 YYDKDF (reference sequence). This CDR3 comprises 15 residues. V gave up 5 bases and J gave up 2 bases; unmatched junction bases: 9. As DNA, the CDR3 is TGTGCCACCAGCTCTCGACAGGGCCCGACCTACGAGCAGTACTTC. This sequence encodes CATSSRQGPTYEQYF.